This TCR beta chain originates from a study of blood T cells in healthy people across ages. Findings of the study overall: Unknown CMV status may confound age-related changes in expanded clones.

A sample-barcoded 5' primer and a J-beta primer mix were used in a second PCR of roughly 7 to 11 cycles. One entry per CDR3 protein, called by TCRdb with MiXCR from the 5' RACE reads. Here the sample spans about 1.4 million distinct CDR3 sequences, approximately 60% being singletons. This clonotype was counted between two and nine times. Its antigen is unknown. Germline V gene lookup returns CDR1 MNHEY and CDR2 SMNVEV (reference sequence). This CDR3 spans 12 amino acids. Sequenced: blood. This TCR was sampled from a man between 18 and 35 years old in good health. The chain carries TRBV27 and TRBJ2-5, with D hard to call. The J call is in doubt because the DNA end fits TRBJ2-7 better. CDR3 sequence: CASSSYDGEQYF. The CDR3 DNA reads TGTGCCAGCAGTTCCTACGATGGCGAGCAGTACTTC.